The next 26 T cell receptor beta chains were all read from a single sample in a study of regulatory T cells in long-lasting Graves disease. Time point: newly diagnosed GD, antithyroid drugs for less than 3 months. PBMC-derived RNA was used for the TCR library. Both iRepertoire HTBI primers and Arm-PCR of CDR3 regions were used to build the TCR beta libraries. TCRdb fed the multiplex PCR reads into MiXCR, producing one record per CDR3 protein. The sample records 600,000 to 650,000 distinct CDR3 sequences, roughly 15% being singletons. The sample was also linked to a second study, of T cells in Graves' hyperthyroidism and ophthalmopathy.

The sequences come from peripheral blood mononuclear cells (PBMCs), collected at new diagnosis, from a patient treated with antithyroid drugs. These receptors originate from a woman younger than 45 with Graves disease.

This chain uses TRBV5-1 with TRBJ2-6, with TRBD1 identical over 10 bases. Germline values: CDR1 SGHRS, CDR2 YFSETQ. This CDR3 contains 19 residues. The J segment lost 0 bases and the V segment lost 5 bases, leaving 11 bases of the junction unmatched. CDR3 residues: CASRQTGTGVSSGANVLTF. The CDR3 DNA reads as TGCGCCAGCAGACAAACCGGGACAGGGGTTAGCTCTGGGGCCAACGTCCTGACTTTC.

This chain connects TRBV30 to TRBJ2-7; TRBD2 might be the D (6 bases). Germline V CDR1 and CDR2: GTSNPN, SVGIG (reference sequence). Trimming left V 0 bases short and J 5 bases short, with 14 bases between. CDR3 length: 14 residues. The CDR3: CAWSVLEGSNEQYF. DNA of the CDR3: TGTGCCTGGAGTGTACTGGAGGGGTCCAACGAGCAGTACTTC.

The chain is built from TRBV20-1 and TRBJ1-2; 10 positions match TRBD1. Per the germline V gene, CDR1 is DFQATT and CDR2 is SNEGSKA (reference sequence). The CDR3 has 14 residues. Germline trimming cut 3 bases from V and 7 bases from J; bases unmatched to any gene: 8. The chain's CDR3 is CSARTGGWDLGYTF. The CDR3 DNA reads as TGCAGTGCTAGGACAGGGGGCTGGGATCTTGGCTACACCTTC.

This clonotype was seen ten or more times. V and J are TRBV28 and TRBJ2-2; TRBD2 aligns across 7 bases. CDR3 length: 14 amino acids. V dropped 3 bases and J dropped 5; count of bases not matched to a gene: 3. Looked up from germline, CDR1 is MDHEN and CDR2 is SYDVKM. CDR3 in amino acids: CASSFQGGTGELFF. Written as DNA, the CDR3 is TGTGCCAGCAGTTTTCAGGGAGGGACCGGGGAGCTGTTTTTT.

This clonotype occurred many times. The rearrangement links TRBV10-3 to TRBJ2-3; 11 bases line up with TRBD2. Unmatched junction bases numbered 5, after V lost 6 bases and J lost 0 bases. Germline V gene data show CDR1 as ENHRY and CDR2 as SYGVKD. The CDR3 covers 16 residues. The CDR3 spells CAISSWTSGSTDTQYF. In nucleotides, the CDR3 is TGTGCCATCAGCTCTTGGACTAGCGGGAGCACAGATACGCAGTATTTT.

This clonotype occurred a few times. The V call is TRBV12-3 or TRBV12-4, the J call TRBJ2-3; D is perhaps TRBD1 (5 bases). With 3 bases removed from V and 4 bases from J, the gap between germline ends came to 11 bases. The CDR3 is 14 amino acids. The CDR3 loop reads CASSLMGPADTQYF. The CDR3 nucleotides are TGTGCCAGCAGTTTGATGGGGCCGGCAGATACGCAGTATTTT.

The chain links TRBV27 to TRBJ2-5, with no clear D. The CDR3 extends over 13 amino acids. Germline V lookup: CDR1 MNHEY, CDR2 SMNVEV (reference sequence). Deletions cut 4 bases from V and 1 base from J, with 7 bases between. In DNA form, the CDR3 reads TGTGCCAGCAGTTCCTACCCCCAAGAGACCCAGTACTTC. This encodes CASSSYPQETQYF.

This clonotype was found many times. The chain joins TRBV27 to TRBJ2-3; tentatively, D is TRBD2 (6 bases). CDR1 and CDR2 (germline): MNHEY, SMNVEV (reference sequence). Trimming removed 0 bases at V and 0 bases at J, with 13 bases between. The CDR3 length is 17 residues. CDR3 region: CASSLSGSGRSTDTQYF. For the CDR3, the DNA is TGTGCCAGCAGTTTATCGGGTAGCGGAAGAAGCACAGATACGCAGTATTTT.

This clonotype has ten or more counts. The J gene is TRBJ2-5, the V gene TRBV20-1; 7 bases fit TRBD2. Germline V gene lookup returns CDR1 DFQATT and CDR2 SNEGSKA (reference sequence). With 7 bases clipped from V and 5 bases from J, the junction kept 4 bases outside the gene matches. The CDR3 extends over 11 amino acids. DNA of the CDR3: TGCAGTGTTAGGGGAGGGGAGACCCAGTACTTC. Translation gives CSVRGGETQYF.

This clonotype appeared many times. The chain recombines TRBV29-1 with TRBJ2-3, with TRBD2 identical over 7 bases. V lost 4 bases and J lost 2; bases outside the gene matches: 3. The CDR3 contains 13 residues. From germline, CDR1 is SQVTM and CDR2 ANQGSEA. The CDR3 DNA reads as TGCAGCGTTGGGGGGGGGAACACAGATACGCAGTATTTT. Protein: CSVGGGNTDTQYF.

In this sample, this clonotype turned up a few times. The chain recombines TRBV28 with TRBJ2-3; 13 bases map to TRBD2. V lost 8 bases and J lost 6; bases outside the gene matches: 11. The germline V gene encodes CDR1 MDHEN and CDR2 SYDVKM. CDR3 length: 16 amino acids. CDR3 in DNA: TGTGCCAGCCGACCCACTAGCGGGAGGGATCGGGATACGCAGTATTTT. This translates into CASRPTSGRDRDTQYF.

Many counts were recorded for this clonotype. The chain uses TRBV12-3 or TRBV12-4 and TRBJ2-5; 8 nucleotides align to TRBD1. After removal of 7 bases from V and 9 bases from J, the junction contained 10 bases not matched to a gene. The CDR3 runs 13 residues. The chain's CDR3 is CASTIRTGSPQYF. CDR3 DNA sequence: TGTGCCAGCACCATACGGACAGGGAGCCCCCAGTACTTC.

This clonotype was seen many times. The rearrangement uses TRBV11-1 and TRBJ2-1; TRBD2 matches 7 bases. J was trimmed by 9 bases and V by 2 bases; bases with no gene match: 1. Germline CDR1 and CDR2: SGHAT and FQDESV (reference sequence). This CDR3 region has 12 residues. Here the CDR3 DNA reads TGTGCCAGCAGCTTACAGCGGGGTGAGCAGTTCTTC. This encodes CASSLQRGEQFF.

This clonotype came up a few times. The J gene is TRBJ2-7, the V gene TRBV6-1; D call uncertain. The length of the CDR3 is 12 residues. V was clipped by 6 bases and J by 6 bases, with 12 bases between them. In germline, CDR1 is MNHNS, CDR2 SASEGT. CDR3 bases: TGTGCCAGCAGGACGGGTTTTTTCGAGCAGTACTTC. Amino acids: CASRTGFFEQYF.

This clonotype was seen repeatedly, ten times or more. V usage is TRBV11-2 and J usage is TRBJ2-3; D is ambiguous. CDR1 and CDR2 (germline): SGHAT, FQNNGV. V lost 4 bases and J 0 bases, leaving 8 bases between the germline ends. This CDR3 is built from 14 residues. The DNA of the CDR3 is TGTGCCAGCAGCTCTTACGACAGCACAGATACGCAGTATTTT. Its translation: CASSSYDSTDTQYF. Full variable domain (rest looked up from reference TRBV11-2 and TRBJ2-3): EAGVAQSPRYKIIEKRQSVAFWCNPISGHATLYWYQQILGQGPKLLIQFQNNGVVDDSQLPKDRFSAERLKGVDSTLKIQPAKLEDSAVYLCASSSYDSTDTQYFGPGTRLTVL.

V usage is TRBV7-9 and J usage is TRBJ2-3, with D unresolved. The DNA end favors TRBJ2-5, so the J call may be wrong. Germline CDR1 reads SEHNR; CDR2 reads FQNEAQ (reference sequence). This CDR3 is built from 12 residues. The DNA of the CDR3 is TGTGCCAGCAGGCGCCCGCCTTTTGACCAGTACTTC. It translates to CASRRPPFDQYF.

This clonotype was found once. One end of the junction varies from germline; a read error may be responsible. The chain uses TRBV6-1 and TRBJ2-3; tentatively, D is TRBD1 (5 bases). Germline V gene sequence: CDR1 MNHNS, CDR2 SASEGT. This CDR3 region has 14 residues. The CDR3 is CASRDQGKGDTRYF. DNA of the CDR3: TGTGCCAGCAGGGACCAGGGTAAGGGCGATACGCGGTATTTT.

CDR3 in DNA: TGTGCCTGGAGTGTACGATGGATGTCGGGCAGCTCCTACGAGCAGTACTTC. Protein sequence: CAWSVRWMSGSSYEQYF. The J gene is TRBJ2-7, the V gene TRBV30, with no clear D. The V gene's germline CDR1 is GTSNPN and CDR2 SVGIG (reference sequence). V dropped 0 bases and J dropped 0 bases, with 18 bases sitting between them. The CDR3 consists of 17 residues.

The chain joins TRBV27 to TRBJ2-1; 13 nucleotides line up with TRBD2. Germline V CDR1 and CDR2: MNHEY, SMNVEV (reference sequence). The V gene end was trimmed by 5 bases and the J gene end by 2 bases; junction bases not matched to a gene: 3. The CDR3 has 16 amino acids. As DNA, the CDR3 is TGTGCCAGCAGTCGGACTAGCGGGAGTACCTACAATGAGCAGTTCTTC. This sequence encodes CASSRTSGSTYNEQFF.

This clonotype was counted many times. This chain connects TRBV15 to TRBJ2-1; the match to TRBD2 covers 10 bases. The V gene end was trimmed by 0 bases and the J gene end by 7 bases; junction bases not matched to a gene: 9. Germline V gives CDR1 LNHNV, CDR2 YYDKDF (reference sequence). The CDR3 covers 17 residues. CDR3 DNA: TGTGCCACCAGCAGAGATGGTAGTAGCGGGAGGAGGAATGAGCAGTTCTTC. This gives the protein CATSRDGSSGRRNEQFF.

The V and J genes are TRBV2 and TRBJ1-2; unclear D gene. The germline CDR1 and CDR2 sequences are SNHLY and FYNNEI. This CDR3 region has 15 residues. Trimming took off 4 bases at V and 0 bases at J, with 12 bases between the two ends. The DNA for the CDR3 is TGTGCCAGCAGTGGATATGGTGGGTCTAACTATGGCTACACCTTC. It is translated as CASSGYGGSNYGYTF. Drawing the rest from reference TRBV2 and TRBJ1-2, the complete variable domain is EPEVTQTPSHQVTQMGQEVILRCVPISNHLYFYWYRQILGQKVEFLVSFYNNEISEKSEIFDDQFSVERPDGSNFTLKIRSTKLEDSAMYFCASSGYGGSNYGYTFGSGTRLTVV.

The chain has TRBV11-2 and TRBJ2-3; 7 bases are a match to TRBD2. CDR1 SGHAT and CDR2 FQNNGV come from the germline V gene. Trimming removed 1 base from V and 6 bases from J; junction bases left unmatched: 16. The CDR3 loop spans 18 amino acids. CDR3 nucleotide sequence: TGTGCCAGCAGCTTAGCGGGGGGACGAACTACCCCATCGGATACGCAGTATTTT. Amino acid sequence: CASSLAGGRTTPSDTQYF.

This clonotype was counted many times. The V call is TRBV28, the J call TRBJ2-1, with TRBD1 as a possible D gene (5 bases). The V and J ends lost 3 bases and 1 base respectively, with 10 bases between them. CDR1 MDHEN and CDR2 SYDVKM come from the germline V gene. The CDR3 runs to 15 residues. CDR3 nucleotide sequence: TGTGCCAGCAGTTTCTCAGGGTGGTCCTACAATGAGCAGTTCTTC. Protein product: CASSFSGWSYNEQFF.

This clonotype has a count of ten or more. The gene calls are TRBV28 and TRBJ1-4; no clear D gene. This CDR3 comprises 11 residues. Trimming removed 6 bases at V and 7 bases at J, with 6 bases between. In germline, CDR1 is MDHEN, CDR2 SYDVKM. CDR3 sequence: CASSLLEKLFF. The CDR3 DNA sequence: TGTGCCAGCAGCTTGCTTGAAAAACTGTTTTTT.

The CDR3 sequence: CASSFQVSGATYEQYF. The CDR3 region has the DNA TGTGCCAGCAGTTTTCAAGTTAGCGGGGCCACCTACGAGCAGTACTTC. The rearrangement uses TRBV28 and TRBJ2-7; 8 positions match TRBD2. The CDR3 is 16 amino acids. Trimming took 3 bases from V and 2 from J; bases not matched to a gene: 9. CDR1 MDHEN and CDR2 SYDVKM come from the germline V gene.

This clonotype occurred many times. The chain couples TRBV2 to TRBJ2-1; no clear D. Trimming cost V 6 bases and J 8 bases, with 11 bases left between them. In germline, CDR1 is SNHLY, CDR2 FYNNEI. The CDR3 totals 12 residues. This CDR3 is CASSSLVDEQFF. Written as DNA, the CDR3 is TGTGCCAGCAGCTCACTCGTCGATGAGCAGTTCTTC.